Following are 18 T cell receptor beta chains from one sample sequenced in a study of response to subunit inactivated influenza vaccine (dated by TCRdb to 2016 to 2018). To prepare the library, RT-PCR was applied. Sequenced using an Illumina HiSeq 2500. TCRdb passed the public sequencing reads through fastp at Q25 and MiXCR, retaining productive beta sequences. Identical CDR3 protein sequences are pooled into one entry, listed with their most common genes and DNA. Counted in this sample were around 170,000 distinct CDR3 sequences; around 10% of them appeared once. Of the sample, approximately 35% falls within the top ten clones. The specimen comprised CD8+ T cells sorted from PBMCs, sampled around 2 years after vaccination. The receptors here all came from a man aged 45 to 75 who received an inactivated influenza vaccine. Donor details come from another sample of the same person, matched by shared clones.

Ten or more counts support this clonotype. The CDR3 DNA reads as TGTGCCAGCAGCCTCTCCGAGGGCGCGTACAACGAGCAGTACTTC. Translating it yields CASSLSEGAYNEQYF. V gene TRBV5-6 combines with J gene TRBJ2-7; D perhaps matches TRBD2 (5 bases). With 4 bases removed from V and 5 bases from J, the gap between germline ends came to 19 bases. This CDR3 contains 15 residues. CDR1 is SGHDT, CDR2 YYEEEE, per germline.

The chain recombines TRBV12-3 or TRBV12-4 with TRBJ2-3, with D perhaps matching TRBD2 (5 bases). This CDR3 is 15 amino acids long. V shed 3 bases and J shed 0 bases, with 10 bases lying between them. Here the CDR3 DNA reads TGTGCCAGCAGTTTCGGCGGACTTAGCACAGATACGCAGTATTTT. Translation: CASSFGGLSTDTQYF.

The chain is built from TRBV7-8 and TRBJ1-4; D unclear. The CDR3 has 15 residues. V lost 6 bases and J lost 5, with 16 bases in between. Germline V gives CDR1 SGHVS, CDR2 FQNEAQ. CDR3 residues: CASSSHEMRNEKLFF. Written as DNA, the CDR3 is TGTGCCAGCAGTAGCCATGAAATGAGGAATGAAAAACTGTTTTTT.

This clonotype turned up a few times. The V gene is TRBV4-3, the J gene TRBJ1-5, with D possibly being TRBD1 (5 bases). This CDR3 is built from 15 residues. Germline V lookup: CDR1 LGHNA, CDR2 YSLEER. Trimming shortened V by 4 bases and J by 4 bases, and 14 bases separated the two germline ends. The CDR3 region has the DNA TGCGCCAGCAGCCTAAGGGTGAGGGGTAATCAGCCCCAGCATTTT. Amino acids: CASSLRVRGNQPQHF.

This clonotype was detected many times. The CDR3, as DNA: TGTGCCAGCAGCGACGGGACAGGACTTTACGAGCAGTACTTC. It is translated as CASSDGTGLYEQYF. This chain connects TRBV11-2 to TRBJ2-7; 8 bases align to TRBD1. The CDR3 is 14 residues long. The V gene end was trimmed by 5 bases and the J gene end by 4 bases; junction bases not matched to a gene: 7. Germline V gives CDR1 SGHAT, CDR2 FQNNGV.

V usage is TRBV2 and J usage is TRBJ1-2; D is perhaps TRBD1 (5 bases). The CDR3 sequence is 16 residues long. The germline CDR1 and CDR2 sequences are SNHLY and FYNNEI. V lost 6 bases to trimming and J lost 7 bases, with 24 bases between them. The CDR3 nucleotides read TGTGCCAGCAGACACTTGGGGGTGGACATCCGAGGTGGCTACACCTTC. It is translated as CASRHLGVDIRGGYTF.

This clonotype turned up a few times. V and J are TRBV7-9 and TRBJ1-4; TRBD1 might be the D (5 bases). CDR1 and CDR2 from the germline V gene are SEHNR and FQNEAQ (reference sequence). The CDR3 has 14 residues. The ends were cut back, 3 bases at V and 7 bases at J, with 12 bases in the middle. Here the CDR3 DNA reads TGTGCCAGCAGCTTCGGGACGGAAGTTGAAAAACTGTTTTTT. Translating it yields CASSFGTEVEKLFF.

The chain has TRBV28 and TRBJ2-1, with 7 bases lining up with TRBD1. CDR1 is MDHEN, CDR2 SYDVKM, per germline. V lost 7 bases to trimming and J lost 4 bases; unmatched junction nucleotides: 10. The CDR3 consists of 15 residues. CDR3 loop: CASTLGDSSYNEQFF. In nucleotides, the CDR3 is TGTGCCAGCACCCTGGGGGACAGTAGTTACAATGAGCAGTTCTTC.

This clonotype has a handful of counts. The V call is TRBV4-3, the J call TRBJ1-6; a possible D gene is TRBD1 (6 bases). Germline lookup yields CDR1 LGHNA and CDR2 YSLEER. This CDR3 contains 15 residues. V was pared by 0 bases and J by 6 bases, with 9 bases between. The CDR3 is CASSQDPDSNSPLHF. In DNA form, the CDR3 reads TGCGCCAGCAGCCAAGACCCGGACAGTAATTCACCCCTCCACTTT.

The chain combines TRBV5-1 with TRBJ2-7; TRBD2 matches at 10 bases. The V segment lost 2 bases and the J segment 6 bases; nucleotides outside the gene matches: 5. This CDR3 has 14 residues. Per germline, CDR1 SGHRS and CDR2 YFSETQ. Written as DNA, the CDR3 is TGCGCCAGCAGCTTAGCGGGAGGGTTGAGCGAGCAGTACTTC. Translated, it gives CASSLAGGLSEQYF.

This clonotype was counted only a few times. This sequence joins TRBV10-2 and TRBJ2-7; either TRBD1 or TRBD2 may fit D (5 bases each). Germline-derived CDR1 and CDR2 are WSHSY and SAAADI. Trimming removed 1 base at V and 7 bases at J, with 5 bases between. This CDR3 spans 11 amino acids. The CDR3 DNA reads as TGCGCCAGCAGTGAGTGGGGGGAGCAGTACTTC. Amino acids: CASSEWGEQYF.

This clonotype was observed a handful of times. This rearrangement joins TRBV27 to TRBJ2-1, with TRBD2 identical over 9 bases. V gave up 3 bases and J gave up 2 bases; unmatched junction bases: 5. CDR3 size: 16 residues. CDR1 is MNHEY and CDR2 is SMNVEV in the germline V gene (reference sequence). This CDR3 reads CASSLAKRGAYNEQFF. The CDR3 DNA reads as TGTGCCAGCAGTTTGGCAAAGCGGGGGGCCTACAATGAGCAGTTCTTC.

This clonotype came up many times. The chain carries TRBV29-1 and TRBJ2-7; 7 bases line up with TRBD2. Germline CDR1 reads SQVTM; CDR2 reads ANQGSEA. J was trimmed by 4 bases and V by 6 bases; bases with no gene match: 9. The CDR3 contains 13 residues. The CDR3 sequence is CSVRGGERYEQYF. The DNA of the CDR3 is TGCAGCGTGAGGGGAGGGGAGCGATACGAGCAGTACTTC.

The genes are TRBV7-6 and TRBJ2-3; D is perhaps TRBD1 (6 bases). Germline loops: CDR1 SGHVS, CDR2 FNYEAQ. The V end lost 1 base, the J end lost 1 base, and 9 bases lay between the germline ends. The CDR3 has 15 residues. Written as DNA, the CDR3 is TGTGCCAGCAGCTTAGGTCCAGGGGGCACAGATACGCAGTATTTT. Its protein is CASSLGPGGTDTQYF.

This chain joins TRBV6-1 and TRBJ2-3, with D tentatively TRBD1 (6 bases). Per the germline V gene, CDR1 is MNHNS and CDR2 is SASEGT. CDR3 length: 13 residues. Trimming removed 7 bases at V and 5 bases at J, with 13 bases between. CDR3 sequence: CASIEGDVDTQYF. CDR3 nucleotide sequence: TGTGCCAGCATTGAGGGGGATGTAGATACGCAGTATTTT.

This clonotype showed up just a few times. The chain joins TRBV20-1 to TRBJ2-7; a weak D match, TRBD2 (5 bases). The CDR3 loop spans 15 amino acids. Trimming removed 6 bases at V and 0 bases at J, with 18 bases between. The germline V gene has CDR1 DFQATT and CDR2 SNEGSKA (reference sequence). The CDR3 loop is CSARAHRGFSYEQYF. The CDR3 nucleotides read TGCAGTGCCCGGGCACATCGGGGTTTCTCCTACGAGCAGTACTTC.

This clonotype has at least ten counts. CDR3 nucleotides: TGCGCCAGCAGCCAAGTCGCGTTTGGGTCTCAGCCCCAGCATTTT. It codes for CASSQVAFGSQPQHF. The chain couples TRBV4-3 to TRBJ1-5; D ambiguous. The CDR3 extends over 15 amino acids. Trimming pared 1 base from V and 6 bases from J, leaving 13 bases between. The germline CDR1 and CDR2 sequences are LGHNA and YSLEER.

This sequence joins TRBV11-2 and TRBJ1-1; perhaps TRBD1 as D (6 bases). Germline-derived CDR1 and CDR2 are SGHAT and FQNNGV. Trimming removed 5 bases at V and 1 base at J, with 11 bases between. The CDR3 is 14 amino acids. The CDR3 sequence is CASSGQIQNTEAFF. The CDR3 DNA reads TGTGCCAGCAGCGGACAGATACAGAACACTGAAGCTTTCTTT. The entire variable domain, with the rest obtained from reference TRBV11-2 and TRBJ1-1, is as follows: EAGVAQSPRYKIIEKRQSVAFWCNPISGHATLYWYQQILGQGPKLLIQFQNNGVVDDSQLPKDRFSAERLKGVDSTLKIQPAKLEDSAVYLCASSGQIQNTEAFFGQGTRLTVV.